This T cell receptor (beta chain) was obtained from a study of memory CD4+ T cells and cytomegalovirus serostatus. The sort gate was single viable CD3+CD4+CD8-CD45RO+ cells for memory CD4+ T cells. Trimming removed 6 bases from V and 0 bases from J; junction bases left unmatched: 5. The CDR3 is made up of 17 amino acids. Germline CDR1 and CDR2: MNHEY and SMNVEV (reference sequence). Measured with immunoSEQ multiplex PCR; TCRdb has only the in-frame clones, and not every one. Of 45,000 to 50,000 clones detected, 77% appear once; the ten largest clones hold about 0.6%. The sequence derives from an adult in good health and CMV-seronegative. This chain links TRBV27 with TRBJ1-6; 10 bases line up with TRBD1. What was sequenced was memory CD4+ T cells from blood. This CDR3 reads CASRGDRGRSYNSPLHF. The CDR3 nucleotides read TGTGCCAGCAGGGGGGACAGGGGCCGCTCCTATAATTCACCCCTCCACTTT.